This T cell receptor (beta chain) emerged from a study of CD8 T cells in ankylosing spondylitis. As regards this clonotype: Antigen unknown.

CDR1 and CDR2 from the germline V gene are SGHRS and YFSETQ. The CDR3 is made up of 18 amino acids. Trimming took 1 base from V and 3 from J; bases not matched to a gene: 10. TCRdb re-derived calls from the 5' RACE reads in MiXCR, one entry per CDR3 protein. The repertoire holds around 430,000 distinct CDR3 sequences, 17% seen once, with approximately 1% in the top ten. General study findings and limits: Among TCR beta sequences, a motif of several highly homologous variants appeared characteristic of ankylosing spondylitis blood.

This receptor was identified in a male donor with ankylosing spondylitis. Source material: blood, either unsorted or a sorted T cell fraction (not recorded which). The rearrangement links TRBV5-1 to TRBJ2-3; TRBD1 agrees at 11 bases. The CDR3 here is CASSLSLSGTGGTDTQYF. The CDR3 bases are TGCGCCAGCAGCTTGAGTTTATCCGGGACAGGGGGAACAGATACGCAGTATTTT.